This section outlines one T cell receptor beta chain sequence together with its context. The sample belongs to a study of cytomegalovirus exposure and HLA in healthy donors. The primer mix had 60 Vbeta and 13 Jbeta primers. Here immunoSEQ multiplex PCR was the method, and the copy in TCRdb shows in-frame clones only, minus some. The repertoire holds about 55,000 clones, with around 78% as singletons. The clonotype originates from a female donor in good health and CMV-seronegative. What was sequenced was PBMCs.

CDR3 sequence: CASSFGSGRPGNYGYTF. The CDR3 DNA reads TGTGCCAGCAGCTTCGGATCGGGGAGGCCCGGAAACTATGGCTACACCTTC. V gene TRBV7-2 combines with J gene TRBJ1-2, with no clear D. CDR3 length: 17 residues. Between the trimmed V and J ends, which lost 3 bases and 2 bases, there was a span of 19 bases. Germline lookup yields CDR1 SGHTA and CDR2 FQGNSA.